A single T cell receptor (beta chain) is shown here with its context. The antigen is undetermined. These data originate in a study of T cell responses to AZD1222 COVID-19 vaccine. Unmatched junction bases numbered 13, after V lost 8 bases and J lost 4 bases. CDR1 and CDR2 from the germline V gene are SGHNT and YYREEE (reference sequence). There are 15 residues in the CDR3. Second-dose intervals near 4 or 12 weeks were combined. Study-wide results and caveats: Within unmutated variant regions lay the reported targets of nearly half of spike-specific TCRs. The donor group comprised mostly white British people and more females; the analysis possibly underestimated clonal diversity.

Libraries were prepared by immunoSEQ multiplex PCR; TCRdb keeps only in-frame clonotypes and omits some of them. The sample lists around 130,000 clones, roughly 92% seen once, with approximately 1.2% in the top ten. This TCR was sampled from an adult who received the AZD1222 COVID-19 vaccine. Source: peripheral blood, taken 28 days after the second AZD1222 dose. The chain uses TRBV5-4 and TRBJ1-2; 8 bases agree with TRBD1. The CDR3 DNA follows: TGTGCCAGTTTTCTCCAGGGGGCGCAAGGCTATGGCTACACCTTC. It is translated as CASFLQGAQGYGYTF.